This passage covers 21 T cell receptor beta chains from one sample sequenced in a study of cytomegalovirus exposure and HLA in healthy donors. The primer mix had 60 Vbeta and 13 Jbeta primers. The table came from immunoSEQ multiplex PCR; TCRdb's copy has only in-frame clones and leaves some out. The data contain roughly 100,000 clones, 77% of them singletons. Material: PBMCs. These TCRs come from a woman aged 40 to 50 in good health and CMV-seropositive.

The chain is built from TRBV28 and TRBJ1-2; D is unclear. This CDR3 is built from 12 residues. Germline V CDR1 and CDR2: MDHEN, SYDVKM. The V end lost 7 bases, the J end lost 7 bases, and 13 bases lay between the germline ends. The CDR3 region has the DNA TGTGCCAGCATCACGGTCGATTCTGGCTACACCTTC. It encodes CASITVDSGYTF.

The chain uses TRBV9 and TRBJ2-6; 12 nucleotides align to TRBD2. V trimming: 1 base; J trimming: 1 base; junction bases outside the gene matches: 9. This CDR3 comprises 20 residues. The germline gives CDR1 SGDLS, CDR2 YYNGEE. CDR3 residues: CASSVRPHGLAGSGANVLTF. DNA for the CDR3: TGTGCCAGCAGCGTAAGGCCCCATGGACTAGCGGGGTCTGGGGCCAACGTCCTGACTTTC.

The rearrangement uses TRBV25-1 and TRBJ2-1; 7 bases are a match to TRBD2. Losses at the gene ends were 2 bases for V and 5 bases for J; bases not matched to a gene: 15. The CDR3 runs to 18 residues. Germline-derived CDR1 and CDR2 are MGHDK and SYGVNS. The chain's CDR3 is CASSEPHRVVAGHNEQFF. In DNA, the CDR3 is TGTGCCAGCAGTGAACCCCACCGCGTGGTAGCGGGCCACAATGAGCAGTTCTTC. Variable domain in full (rest from reference TRBV25-1 and TRBJ2-1): EADIYQTPRYLVIGTGKKITLECSQTMGHDKMYWYQQDPGMELHLIHYSYGVNSTEKGDLSSESTVSRIRTEHFPLTLESARPSHTSQYLCASSEPHRVVAGHNEQFFGPGTRLTVL.

This clone showed up just a few times. The V call is TRBV30, the J call TRBJ1-5; D gene uncertain. V lost 0 bases and J lost 1, with 7 bases in between. The CDR3 is made up of 14 amino acids. Germline V gene data show CDR1 as GTSNPN and CDR2 as SVGIG (reference sequence). CDR3 sequence (DNA): TGTGCCTGGAGTGTACGGAGGAGCAATCAGCCCCAGCATTTT. This translates into CAWSVRRSNQPQHF. The whole variable domain, filled in from reference TRBV30 and TRBJ1-5, reads SQTIHQWPATLVQPVGSPLSLECTVEGTSNPNLYWYRQAAGRGLQLLFYSVGIGQISSEVPQNLSASRPQDRQFILSSKKLLLSDSGFYLCAWSVRRSNQPQHFGDGTRLSIL.

CDR3 DNA sequence: TGTGCCAGCAGCGCTACGGACAGGAACTACGAGCAGTACTTC. Translated, it gives CASSATDRNYEQYF. The V and J genes are TRBV7-2 and TRBJ2-7; 7 bases map to TRBD1. J gave up 3 bases and V 5 bases, and 7 bases lay outside the gene matches. This CDR3 region has 14 residues. Germline CDR1 reads SGHTA; CDR2 reads FQGNSA.

The V and J genes are TRBV11-2 and TRBJ2-7, with a weak D call TRBD1 (5 bases). CDR1 is SGHAT, CDR2 FQNNGV, per germline. V lost 5 bases to trimming and J lost 2 bases, with 13 bases between them. CDR3 length equals 14 residues. The CDR3 loop is CASSQDTRTYEQYF. The DNA for the CDR3 is TGTGCCAGCAGCCAGGACACCCGAACCTACGAGCAGTACTTC. The entire variable domain, with the rest obtained from reference TRBV11-2 and TRBJ2-7, is as follows: EAGVAQSPRYKIIEKRQSVAFWCNPISGHATLYWYQQILGQGPKLLIQFQNNGVVDDSQLPKDRFSAERLKGVDSTLKIQPAKLEDSAVYLCASSQDTRTYEQYFGPGTRLTVT.

This sequence joins TRBV6-5 and TRBJ1-2; 9 nucleotides line up with TRBD1. There are 15 residues in the CDR3. J was trimmed by 8 bases and V by 6 bases; bases with no gene match: 13. The germline gives CDR1 MNHEY, CDR2 SVGAGI. The CDR3 reads CASRDLRDREGGYTF. The CDR3 coding sequence is TGTGCCAGCAGGGATCTCCGGGACAGGGAGGGCGGCTACACCTTC.

V gene TRBV11-3 combines with J gene TRBJ2-3; 7 bases are shared with TRBD2. Germline V gene lookup returns CDR1 SGHNT and CDR2 YENEEA. The CDR3 covers 16 residues. V trimming: 3 bases; J trimming: 4 bases; junction bases outside the gene matches: 10. CDR3 sequence (DNA): TGTGCCAGCAGCTTTGGTGCGGCGGGAGTACCAGATACGCAGTATTTT. It encodes CASSFGAAGVPDTQYF.

The rearrangement uses TRBV5-4 and TRBJ2-5; D call uncertain. Germline V gives CDR1 SGHNT, CDR2 YYREEE (reference sequence). V shed 0 bases and J shed 3 bases, with 3 bases lying between them. The CDR3 sequence is 12 residues long. The DNA for the CDR3 is TGTGCCAGCAGCTTGGGAGAAGAGACCCAGTACTTC. Its protein product is CASSLGEETQYF.

This chain links TRBV5-1 with TRBJ1-2; 10 positions agree with TRBD1. Unmatched junction bases numbered 12, after V lost 1 base and J lost 6 bases. This CDR3 region has 17 residues. The germline CDR1 and CDR2 sequences are SGHRS and YFSETQ. CDR3 coding DNA: TGCGCCAGCAGCTTGAGGACAGGGGGAGGAAGGGTTGATGGCTACACCTTC. Translating it yields CASSLRTGGGRVDGYTF. The full variable domain, its missing parts supplied by reference TRBV5-1 and TRBJ1-2, is KAGVTQTPRYLIKTRGQQVTLSCSPISGHRSVSWYQQTPGQGLQFLFEYFSETQRNKGNFPGRFSGRQFSNSRSEMNVSTLELGDSALYLCASSLRTGGGRVDGYTFGSGTRLTVV.

The sample holds a few counts of this clone. The chain has TRBV5-4 and TRBJ1-4; 7 bases match TRBD1. The V gene end was trimmed by 4 bases and the J gene end by 5 bases; junction bases not matched to a gene: 8. This CDR3 comprises 15 residues. CDR1 and CDR2 (germline): SGHNT, YYREEE (reference sequence). The CDR3 reads CASSRPGTDNEKLFF. In DNA, the CDR3 is TGTGCCAGCAGCCGGCCCGGGACAGACAATGAAAAACTGTTTTTT. Full variable domain (rest looked up from reference TRBV5-4 and TRBJ1-4): ETGVTQSPTHLIKTRGQQVTLRCSSQSGHNTVSWYQQALGQGPQFIFQYYREEENGRGNFPPRFSGLQFPNYSSELNVNALELDDSALYLCASSRPGTDNEKLFFGSGTQLSVL.

The chain couples TRBV6-4 to TRBJ2-1; no definite D call. Trimming cost V 4 bases and J 8 bases, with 9 bases left between them. CDR1 and CDR2 from the germline V gene are MRHNA and SNTAGT. This CDR3 is 12 amino acids long. The CDR3 region has the DNA TGTGCCAGCAGTGCGTCCGGGTATGAGCAGTTCTTC. It specifies CASSASGYEQFF.

The V call is TRBV7-3, the J call TRBJ2-2; TRBD2 matches at 14 bases. The CDR3 contains 18 residues. V shed 5 bases and J 5 bases; nucleotides not matched to a gene: 10. The germline V gene has CDR1 SGHTA and CDR2 FQGTGA. CDR3 in DNA: TGTGCCAGCAGCCTAGGACTAGCGGGGGGCTTTGGGACCGGGGAGCTGTTTTTT. Its protein is CASSLGLAGGFGTGELFF.

This chain joins TRBV2 and TRBJ2-7; D gene unclear. The CDR3 covers 16 residues. CDR1 is SNHLY and CDR2 is FYNNEI in the germline V gene. V was clipped by 0 bases and J by 9 bases, with 21 bases between them. In DNA, the CDR3 is TGTGCCAGCAGTGAAGCGCGCGAGATGCTTGAGGTATTGCAGTACTTC. Its translation: CASSEAREMLEVLQYF.

This chain connects TRBV10-1 to TRBJ2-1, with D perhaps matching TRBD2 (6 bases). V shed 0 bases and J shed 2 bases, with 11 bases lying between them. Germline V gene data show CDR1 as WNHNN and CDR2 as SYGVQD (reference sequence). This CDR3 comprises 16 residues. The CDR3 loop reads CASSESGTHPYNEQFF. The DNA of the CDR3 is TGCGCCAGCAGTGAGTCCGGGACTCACCCCTACAATGAGCAGTTCTTC.

As concerns this clone: The junction does not match germline at one end; this may be a read error. The chain recombines TRBV7-9 with TRBJ1-4, with unresolved D. Germline CDR1 is SEHNR and CDR2 is FQNEAQ (reference sequence). The CDR3 contains 15 residues. The DNA of the CDR3 is TGTTCCAGCAGCTTAGGGCGGGCAACTAATGAAAAACTGTTTTTT. This translates into CSSSLGRATNEKLFF.

This chain joins TRBV7-8 and TRBJ2-1; 8 bases fit TRBD1. The CDR3 has 15 amino acids. Germline V CDR1 and CDR2: SGHVS, FQNEAQ. The J segment lost 4 bases and the V segment lost 2 bases, leaving 4 bases of the junction unmatched. The CDR3 region is CASSLTGGPYNEQFF. CDR3 DNA: TGTGCCAGCAGCTTAACAGGGGGTCCTTACAATGAGCAGTTCTTC.

The count of this clone is one. The chain carries TRBV2 and TRBJ2-2, with 11 nucleotides matching TRBD1. J lost 4 bases, V lost 4 bases, and 11 bases had no gene match. Germline V CDR1 and CDR2: SNHLY, FYNNEI. This CDR3 is built from 18 residues. The CDR3 here is CASSARDRGTSGTGELFF. In nucleotides, the CDR3 is TGTGCCAGCAGTGCACGGGACAGGGGGACTTCAGGCACCGGGGAGCTGTTTTTT.

The chain links TRBV5-4 to TRBJ2-3, with D tentatively TRBD1 (6 bases). V lost 5 bases and J lost 0, with 10 bases in between. This CDR3 is 14 amino acids long. Germline V gives CDR1 SGHNT, CDR2 YYREEE (reference sequence). The CDR3 region is CASRRDISTDTQYF. The CDR3 DNA follows: TGTGCCAGCAGACGGGACATTAGCACAGATACGCAGTATTTT.

This clone was seen only a few times. The gene calls are TRBV7-8 and TRBJ1-3; D call uncertain. The CDR3 is 14 amino acids. From germline, CDR1 is SGHVS and CDR2 FQNEAQ. With 7 bases removed from V and 0 bases from J, the gap between germline ends came to 10 bases. CDR3 in amino acids: CASKQRGSGNTIYF. Here the CDR3 DNA reads TGTGCCAGCAAACAGCGGGGCTCTGGAAACACCATATATTTT.

In DNA, the CDR3 is TGTGCCAGCTCACCGGCGACTAGCGGGAGGAGCGAGACCCAGTACTTC. As protein: CASSPATSGRSETQYF. V and J are TRBV18 and TRBJ2-5, with 13 bases identical to TRBD2. V lost 3 bases to trimming and J lost 5 bases; unmatched junction nucleotides: 6. Germline CDR1 reads KGHSH; CDR2 reads LQKENI. The length of the CDR3 is 16 residues. Combining the CDR3 with reference TRBV18 and TRBJ2-5 gives the whole variable domain NAGVMQNPRHLVRRRGQEARLRCSPMKGHSHVYWYRQLPEEGLKFMVYLQKENIIDESGMPKERFSAEFPKEGPSILRIQQVVRGDSAAYFCASSPATSGRSETQYFGPGTRLLVL.